Each of the 3 T cell receptor beta chains below was sequenced from the same sample in a study of CXCR3-negative and CXCR3-positive naive CD8 T cells. The authors made the TRB cDNA libraries by 5' RACE using UMI labels. Each CDR3 protein gets one entry in TCRdb, which reprocessed the 5' RACE reads and gives no DNA. The sample table sets out about 120,000 distinct CDR3 sequences. The source material was naive CXCR3- CD8+ T cells from blood. The subset is: CD45RO-CCR7+CD27+CD95- naive CD8+ T cells lacking CXCR3 (TNR3-). The receptors derive from a human donor in good health. Some clones in this sample may be carry-over from other donors' samples.

The V gene is TRBV29-1, the J gene TRBJ2-1; TCRdb selects TRBD1, and the lack of DNA leaves this call unchecked. Germline V gene lookup returns CDR1 SQVTM and CDR2 ANQGSEA. The CDR3 totals 14 residues. The CDR3 sequence: CSVEGGESYNEQFF.

This rearrangement joins TRBV11-2 to TRBJ2-3; TCRdb's assignment of TRBD2 cannot be checked, as there is no DNA. CDR3 length: 16 residues. The germline gives CDR1 SGHAT, CDR2 FQNNGV. The CDR3 here is CASTRGLAGAPDTQYF.

The V call is TRBV5-6, the J call TRBJ2-3. In germline, CDR1 is SGHDT, CDR2 YYEEEE. There are 16 residues in the CDR3. The CDR3 is CASSSVLTPEADTQYF.